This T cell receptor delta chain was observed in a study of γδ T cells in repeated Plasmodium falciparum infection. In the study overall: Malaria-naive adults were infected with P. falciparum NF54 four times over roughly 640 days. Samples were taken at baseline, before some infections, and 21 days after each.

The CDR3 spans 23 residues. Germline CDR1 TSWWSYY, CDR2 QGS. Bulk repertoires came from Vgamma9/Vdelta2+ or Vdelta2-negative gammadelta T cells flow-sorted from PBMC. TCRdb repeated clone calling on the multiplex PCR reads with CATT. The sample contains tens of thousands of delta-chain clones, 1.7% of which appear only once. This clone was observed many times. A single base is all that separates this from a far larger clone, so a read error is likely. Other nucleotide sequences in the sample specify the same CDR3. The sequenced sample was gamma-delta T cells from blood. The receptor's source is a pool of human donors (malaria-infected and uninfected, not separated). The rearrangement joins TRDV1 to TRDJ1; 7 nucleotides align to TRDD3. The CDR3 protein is CALGEYLSPIRKLTLGVTDKLIF. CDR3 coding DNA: TGCGCTCTTGGGGAATATCTTTCCCCGATTAGGAAACTCACTCTGGGGGTCACCGATAAACTCATCTTT.